Listed below are T cell receptor beta chains from one sample, sequenced in a study of CD8 T cells in ankylosing spondylitis. One entry per CDR3 protein, called by TCRdb with MiXCR from the 5' RACE reads. The repertoire holds 250,000 to 350,000 distinct CDR3 sequences, with around 21% as singletons. Sequencing was done on a sample of blood, either unsorted or a sorted T cell fraction (not recorded which). The receptors were sampled from a female donor with ankylosing spondylitis or in good health (not recorded which). CDR3s include the opening cysteine and the closing phenylalanine or tryptophan. The D gene is left open where the match is weak. Clone sizes are given selectively: once, few, many, or a class where the clone is expanded.

v_call,cdr3_length,j_call,d_call,clone_size,cdr3_aa,cdr3_nt
TRBV28,14,TRBJ2-1,TRBD1,NA,CASSPDRGRNEQFF,TGTGCCAGCAGCCCGGACAGGGGGCGCAATGAGCAGTTCTTC
TRBV29-1,13,TRBJ1-1,NA,NA,CSAPITGNTEAFF,TGCAGCGCCCCTATAACAGGGAACACTGAAGCTTTCTTT
TRBV29-1,12,TRBJ2-5,NA,NA,CSASWGQETQYF,TGCAGCGCCTCCTGGGGGCAAGAGACCCAGTACTTC
TRBV4-2,15,TRBJ2-3,NA,many,CASSQDAQFTDTQYF,TGTGCCAGCAGCCAAGATGCGCAGTTCACAGATACGCAGTATTTT
TRBV20-1,16,TRBJ2-1,NA,few,CSAESSGPLSYNEQFF,TGCAGTGCTGAAAGTTCAGGCCCTCTCTCCTACAATGAGCAGTTCTTC
TRBV12-3/TRBV12-4,13,TRBJ2-5,NA,NA,CASGPQRRETQYF,TGTGCCAGCGGGCCACAGCGTAGAGAGACCCAGTACTTC
TRBV28,14,TRBJ1-1,NA,few,CASKYREENTEAFF,TGTGCCAGCAAATACAGGGAAGAGAACACTGAAGCTTTCTTT
TRBV5-1,16,TRBJ2-7,TRBD2,few,CASSRNDRDYLRAQYF,TGCGCCAGCTCAAGAAACGATCGGGACTACCTTCGGGCGCAGTACTTC
TRBV11-1,18,TRBJ2-3,TRBD2,few,CASSDLTSGRAAEDTQYF,TGTGCCAGCAGCGACCTGACTAGCGGGAGGGCCGCAGAAGATACGCAGTATTTT
TRBV28,12,TRBJ2-5,NA,NA,CASGSGQETQYF,TGTGCCAGCGGGAGTGGACAAGAGACCCAGTACTTC
TRBV2,12,TRBJ2-1,NA,few,CASRVTRDEQFF,TGTGCCAGCAGGGTGACTCGGGATGAGCAGTTCTTC
TRBV29-1,14,TRBJ1-2,TRBD1,few,CSVERTGGNYGYTF,TGCAGCGTTGAGCGGACAGGTGGTAACTATGGCTACACCTTC
TRBV6-1,13,TRBJ1-2,NA,many,CASRRTGDRDYTF,TGTGCCAGCAGGCGAACAGGTGATCGGGACTACACCTTC